What follows describes a single T cell receptor beta chain. No antigen is known for it. TCRdb's table, derived via immunoSEQ multiplex PCR, lists solely in-frame clones and lacks some. The sample lists 95,000 to 150,000 clones, roughly 88% occurring once. The CDR3 is made up of 13 amino acids. Between the trimmed V and J ends, which lost 3 bases and 5 bases, there was a span of 9 bases. The germline CDR1 and CDR2 sequences are SEHNR and FQNEAQ (reference sequence). These data are taken from a study of T cell responses to AZD1222 COVID-19 vaccine. Study-wide points: Two doses of AZD1222 preceded a rise in Spike-specific TCR breadth and depth. Only five or six individuals given AZD1222 were seropositive at baseline.

The receptor was isolated from an adult in good health. The sequencing here drew on peripheral blood, taken on day 0 of AZD1222 vaccination. The genes are TRBV7-9 and TRBJ2-3; possibly TRBD2 for D (5 bases). The CDR3 DNA is TGTGCCAGCAGCTTTCCTAGCCTAGATACGCAGTATTTT. Its protein is CASSFPSLDTQYF.